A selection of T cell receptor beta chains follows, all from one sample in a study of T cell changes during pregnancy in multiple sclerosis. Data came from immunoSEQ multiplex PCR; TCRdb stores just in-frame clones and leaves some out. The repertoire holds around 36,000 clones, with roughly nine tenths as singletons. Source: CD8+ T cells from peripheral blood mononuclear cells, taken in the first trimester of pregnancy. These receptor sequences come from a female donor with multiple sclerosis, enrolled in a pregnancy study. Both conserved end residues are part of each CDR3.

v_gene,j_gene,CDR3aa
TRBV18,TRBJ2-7,CASSPSRDSHWLQYF
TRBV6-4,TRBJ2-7,CASSEQVGYEQYF
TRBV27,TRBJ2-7,CASSATGSYEQYF
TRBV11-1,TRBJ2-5,CASSGRDRGHQETQYF
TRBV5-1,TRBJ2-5,CASSEGLAGGSQETQYF
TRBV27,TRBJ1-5,CASTQYPGQGNQPQHF
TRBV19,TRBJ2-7,CASGDRAYEQYF
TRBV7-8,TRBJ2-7,CASSLEEVYEQYF
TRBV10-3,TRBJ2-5,CAISESGQRESFIQETQYF
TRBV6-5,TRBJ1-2,CASSLQGEVNYGYTF
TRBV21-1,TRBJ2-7,CASSKGRGDRGPEQYF
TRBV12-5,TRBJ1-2,CASGFIQGAQFSYGYTF
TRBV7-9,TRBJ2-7,CASSLGTQTYEQYF
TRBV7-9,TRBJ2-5,CASSNPGTGRVRQETQYF
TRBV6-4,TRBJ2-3,CASSLNAGGQEDTQYF
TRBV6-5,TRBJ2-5,CASSYLADTQETQYF
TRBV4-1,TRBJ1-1,CASSQVRGRITEAFF
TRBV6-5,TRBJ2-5,CASSSEPQETQYF